A selection of T cell receptor beta chains follows, all from one sample in a study of cytomegalovirus exposure and HLA in healthy donors. Repertoires were generated with immunoSEQ multiplex PCR, while TCRdb's copy carries only in-frame clones and drops some. Here the sample table reports about 130,000 clones. The sample comprised PBMCs. The receptors come from a man in his forties in good health and CMV-seronegative. Both conserved end residues are part of each CDR3. Fields, in order: J gene, V gene, CDR3 protein.

TRBJ2-3,TRBV4-1,CASSQGLAGVLTDTQYF
TRBJ1-1,TRBV11-3,CASSLATGGEAFF
TRBJ2-7,TRBV7-9,CASSLGLAGVYEQYF
TRBJ2-7,TRBV4-3,CASSPRLNYEQYF
TRBJ2-3,TRBV9,CASSGGGSGFTDTQYF
TRBJ2-7,TRBV9,CASSVSSGVYEQYF
TRBJ2-1,TRBV19,CASASRRESIDEQFF
TRBJ2-3,TRBV30,CAWSVLRGGPTDTQYF
TRBJ2-1,TRBV18,CASSPLTGDNEQFF
TRBJ2-7,TRBV5-1,CASSFGLAALPYEQYF
TRBJ2-1,TRBV13,CASSLTSGAYNEQFF
TRBJ2-1,TRBV6-1,CASSGRDRAVNEQFF
TRBJ1-2,TRBV10-3,CAIRDRGANYGYTF
TRBJ2-5,TRBV4-2,CASTSGYQETQYF
TRBJ2-7,TRBV7-9,CASSLPKTGAAGGRDEQYF
TRBJ2-3,TRBV7-9,CASSHLAGSPDTQYF
TRBJ2-1,TRBV29-1,CSGRREDNEQFF
TRBJ1-4,TRBV11-3,CASSNGYWANEKLFF
TRBJ2-1,TRBV18,CASSPGTSGSNEQFF
TRBJ2-7,TRBV30,CAWSAGKSEQYF
TRBJ2-3,TRBV13,CASSRGLAKNTDTQYF
TRBJ2-1,TRBV10-3,CAISAGSGTSYNEQFF
TRBJ1-1,TRBV6-4,CASSDSGQISEAFF
TRBJ2-7,TRBV4-2,CASSLVTGAEQYF
TRBJ2-3,TRBV4-3,CASSQDGAGGSTDTQYF
TRBJ1-1,TRBV5-6,CASSLGTGIPRDTEAFF
TRBJ1-1,TRBV18,CASSPFGRQSGNTEAFF
TRBJ1-1,TRBV6-4,CASSEEAGGTEAFF
TRBJ1-1,TRBV29-1,CSVKEGGAGGTEAFF
TRBJ1-1,TRBV28,CASSFRGAMNTEAFF
TRBJ2-3,TRBV9,CASSDLTRVTDTQYF
TRBJ2-3,TRBV7-3,CASSRTGGADTQYF
TRBJ1-1,TRBV7-2,CASSLEGQTNTEAFF
TRBJ2-7,TRBV9,CASARGSSYEQYF
TRBJ2-5,TRBV5-1,CASGRRDRGKETQYF
TRBJ2-6,TRBV5-1,CASSAGANVLTF
TRBJ2-3,TRBV19,CASRPKGADTQYF
TRBJ1-1,TRBV6-1,CASSVFREGTEAFF
TRBJ2-1,TRBV27,CASSLGLAGRRGSYNEQFF
TRBJ2-5,TRBV29-1,CSVESGAGSGTTQYF
TRBJ2-3,TRBV4-2,CASSQGVLATRTDTQYF
TRBJ1-5,TRBV6-5,CASSYGVTGQPQHF
TRBJ2-7,TRBV28,CASSFGGGGPYEQYF
TRBJ2-3,TRBV27,CASSRLAPLHSTDTQYF
TRBJ2-1,TRBV5-1,CASSQYRVFEDEQFF
TRBJ2-7,TRBV19,CASKGGSGTYEQYF
TRBJ2-1,TRBV6-4,CASSASSGTIYNEQFF
TRBJ2-7,TRBV30,CAWSMFGTANYEQYF
TRBJ2-2,TRBV5-4,CASSPPGQANTGELFF
TRBJ1-5,TRBV18,CASSPSPGQGKSNQPQHF
TRBJ1-5,TRBV27,CASSLRGIDQPQHF